Included here is one TCR beta chain sequence, with context. Its target is not known. This sample is drawn from a study of shared clonotypes between healthy human individuals. The study's findings and limits: The sharing of approximately 4.6% of naive CD4 clonotypes was seen across a handful of donors.

The CDR3 totals 14 residues. CDR1 is MNHEY, CDR2 SVGAGI, per germline. The V end lost 6 bases, the J end lost 3 bases, and 15 bases lay between the germline ends. Measured with immunoSEQ multiplex PCR; TCRdb has only the in-frame clones, and not every one. The table lists under 550,000 clones, 95% to 97% of them singletons. The donor cohort consisted entirely of Caucasian adults residing in Nashville, Tennessee. A CD45RA-negative memory subset and a CD45RA+ naive subset were separated from the CD4+ cells. Sequenced input: naive CD4+ T cells sorted from blood. Subset: CD45RA+ positively selected. The clonotype was recovered from a woman in her 30s in good health. The chain uses TRBV6-5 and TRBJ2-7; either TRBD1 or TRBD2 may fit D (5 bases each). DNA for the CDR3: TGTGCCAGCAGCCTCCAGGGACCACTCTACGAGCAGTACTTC. Protein sequence: CASSLQGPLYEQYF.